The rows below give T cell receptor beta chains drawn from one sample of a study of shared clonotypes between healthy human individuals. Method: immunoSEQ multiplex PCR; TCRdb's copy keeps in-frame clones and lacks some. The sample lists approximately 1.5 million clones, 98% occurring once. Source material: naive CD4+ T cells sorted from blood. The receptors were sampled from a man between 25 and 39 years old in good health. CDR3s include the opening cysteine and the closing phenylalanine or tryptophan. The D gene is left open where the match is weak. Some rows mark clone size as missing; the rest say once, few, many or name a class of expanded clone.

14,TRBJ1-1,.,.,TRBV7-3,TGTGCCAGCAGCTCGGATCCAGGGAGTACTGAAGCTTTCTTT,CASSSDPGSTEAFF
13,TRBJ1-5,.,.,TRBV6-5,TGTGCCAGCAGTTACGGCGGTAATCAGCCCCAGCATTTT,CASSYGGNQPQHF
14,TRBJ2-7,.,.,TRBV7-2,TGTGCCAGCAGCTTCTATAGGGATGTGGATGAGCAGTACTTC,CASSFYRDVDEQYF
15,TRBJ2-5,.,TRBD1,TRBV11-3,TGTGCCAGCAGCATTGACAGGGTGGTCCAAGAGACCCAGTACTTC,CASSIDRVVQETQYF
13,TRBJ2-5,.,.,TRBV14,TGTGCCAGCAGCCAAGATCTACAGGGTTCCCAGTACTTC,CASSQDLQGSQYF
15,TRBJ2-4,.,TRBD2,TRBV27,TGTGCCAGCAGACCGGGACTAGCGGGTGAAAACATTCAGTACTTC,CASRPGLAGENIQYF
19,TRBJ2-1,.,.,TRBV7-6,TGTGCCAGCAGCTTAGGCTTTCGGGGTAAAAAGGAGACCTACAATGAGCAGTTCTTC,CASSLGFRGKKETYNEQFF
15,TRBJ2-1,.,.,TRBV7-7,TGTGCTAGCAGCCCCACGGCAATGTTTTCCAATGAGCAGTTCTTC,CASSPTAMFSNEQFF
14,TRBJ2-7,.,TRBD1,TRBV29-1,TGCAGCGTTCCCAGACAGGGGAACACCTACGAGCAGTACTTC,CSVPRQGNTYEQYF
15,TRBJ2-2,.,TRBD2,TRBV7-6,TGTGCCAGCAGCACCTTAGCGGGAAACACCGGGGAGCTGTTTTTT,CASSTLAGNTGELFF
15,TRBJ2-2,.,TRBD1,TRBV6-5,TGTGCCAGCAAGTTGACAGGGGCGGACACCGGGGAGCTGTTTTTT,CASKLTGADTGELFF
14,TRBJ2-4,.,.,TRBV18,TGTGCCAGCTCACCCCGGGCTTTACTAGGGGATCAGTACTTC,CASSPRALLGDQYF
16,TRBJ2-1,.,TRBD2,TRBV28,TGTGCCAGCAGTCCCTGGACTAGCGGAGACTACAATGAGCAGTTCTTC,CASSPWTSGDYNEQFF
16,TRBJ2-2,.,.,TRBV6-6,TGTGCCAGCAGCGACAGGGTGGCGGGGGGCACCGGGGAGCTGTTTTTT,CASSDRVAGGTGELFF
12,TRBJ2-7,.,.,TRBV10-2,TGCGCCAGTACGGACAATACCTACGAGCAGTACTTC,CASTDNTYEQYF
11,TRBJ2-1,.,.,TRBV28,TGTGCCAGCAGTTTGAGGGGCGAGCAGTTCTTC,CASSLRGEQFF
16,TRBJ1-2,once,.,TRBV19,TGTGCCAGTAGCGGGACCAGGGGCCTCCTAGGTTGGGGCTACACCTTC,CASSGTRGLLGWGYTF
13,TRBJ1-4,.,TRBD1,TRBV18,TGTGCCAGCTCGCGACAGGGAGGTGAAAAACTGTTTTTT,CASSRQGGEKLFF
15,TRBJ2-1,.,TRBD2,TRBV19,TGTGCCAGTAGTATCCATCGCGGGAGTTTGGGTGAGCAGTTCTTC,CASSIHRGSLGEQFF
14,TRBJ2-1,.,TRBD2,TRBV7-6,TGTGCCAGCAGCTGGGGAAGTAGCGGGAGTAGGGTTGTCTTC,CASSWGSSGSRVVF
15,TRBJ2-1,.,.,TRBV7-9,TGTGCCACGCAACTGGGCAGGGGTCCCCACAATGAGCAGTTCTTC,CATQLGRGPHNEQFF
16,TRBJ2-7,.,TRBD2,TRBV5-4,TGTGCCAGCAGCTTGGGTACGGGAGGGCCCTCCTACGAGCAGTACTTC,CASSLGTGGPSYEQYF
13,TRBJ1-3,once,.,TRBV7-2,TGTGCCAGCAGAATAAGGACGGGGGGCGCGTTATATTTT,CASRIRTGGALYF
14,TRBJ1-2,once,TRBD1,TRBV27,TGTGCCAGCGAGACCCGGGACAGGGGGTATGGCTACACCTTC,CASETRDRGYGYTF
12,TRBJ2-2,.,.,TRBV28,TGTGCCAGCAACAGAGACACCGGGGAGCTGTTTTTT,CASNRDTGELFF
15,TRBJ2-7,.,.,TRBV15,TGTGCCACCAGCAGAGTCGGGGGTCAACTCTACGAGCAGTACTTC,CATSRVGGQLYEQYF
16,TRBJ2-3,.,.,TRBV18,TGTGCCAGCTCACCATCCCTAGCGAGAATCACAGATACGCAGTATTTT,CASSPSLARITDTQYF
16,TRBJ2-5,.,.,TRBV14,TGTGCCAGCAGCCAAGTGGGAATCGGTTCCCTGGAGACCCAGTACTTC,CASSQVGIGSLETQYF
12,TRBJ2-3,.,.,TRBV5-1,TGCGCCAGCAGCTTGGAAGTCATACCGCAGTATTTT,CASSLEVIPQYF
13,TRBJ1-2,.,TRBD1,TRBV10-3,TGTGCCATCAGGGGGGACAGTAAAGATGGCTACACCTTC,CAIRGDSKDGYTF
14,TRBJ2-3,.,.,TRBV11-2,TGTGCCAGCAGCTTAGGGGGTTTACCAGATACGCAGTATTTT,CASSLGGLPDTQYF
11,TRBJ1-1,.,.,TRBV10-3,TGTGCCATCAGTGAGTTCGGTGAAGCTTTCTTT,CAISEFGEAFF
15,TRBJ2-7,.,TRBD2,TRBV7-2,TGTGCCAGCAGCTCACTAGCGGCCTTGGTCTACGAGCAGTACTTC,CASSSLAALVYEQYF
15,TRBJ1-1,once,TRBD1,TRBV5-1,TGCGCCAGCAGCTTTCTGACAGGGGGCTCCACTGAAGCTTTCTTT,CASSFLTGGSTEAFF
17,TRBJ2-5,.,TRBD1,TRBV11-1,TGTGCCAGCAGCTTACCCCGGGACAGGGTTTCTGAAGAGACCCAGTACTTC,CASSLPRDRVSEETQYF
13,TRBJ2-7,.,.,TRBV7-6,TGTGCCAGCTCTAGGGAGCCCAACTACGAGCAGTACTTC,CASSREPNYEQYF
17,TRBJ2-1,.,TRBD2,TRBV5-1,TGCGCCAGCAGCTTGAGCACTAGCGGGTCCGCCTACAATGAGCAGTTCTTC,CASSLSTSGSAYNEQFF
14,TRBJ2-7,.,.,TRBV5-1,TGCGCCAGCAGCCTGATACAGGGAACCTACGAGCAGTACTTC,CASSLIQGTYEQYF
12,TRBJ2-1,.,.,TRBV28,TGTGCCAGCAGCCCGGGACCCCTAGGTGAGTTCTTC,CASSPGPLGEFF